This paragraph covers one TCR beta chain sequence. The CDR3 totals 13 residues. Germline loops: CDR1 LNHDA, CDR2 SQIVND (reference sequence). V gave up 1 base and J gave up 8 bases, with 11 bases separating them. This sample is part of a study of OX40 agonist ivuxolimab in advanced cancers. Here immunoSEQ multiplex PCR was the method, and the copy in TCRdb shows in-frame clones only, minus some. The sample consists of tens of thousands of clones, about 91% of them appearing once. This sequence joins TRBV19 and TRBJ1-1; D gene ambiguous. The origin of this receptor is an adult with an advanced solid tumor such as melanoma, head and neck, liver or kidney cancer. The sample here was CD4+ or CD8+ T cells sorted from blood, taken in a trial of the OX40 agonist ivuxolimab. The CDR3 DNA is TGTGCCAGTAGTATAGTGGGGTTAACGGAAGCTTTCTTT. Its translation: CASSIVGLTEAFF.